The present T cell receptor beta chain was sequenced within a study of CXCR3-negative and CXCR3-positive naive CD8 T cells (dated by TCRdb to about 2019). For the wider study: In total, 120 million to 150 million TRB reads were obtained, which works out to roughly 1.5 +/- 0.3 million reads per library. The TRBV-TRBJ cluster analysis covered naive subsets from about 5 donors and memory cells from 3 donors. Data from some twelve donors, pooled across two independent experiments, went into the diversity and physicochemical repertoire analyses.

The run used a NextSeq 550. The Human TCR Profiling Kit (MiLaboratory) was used to make UMI-labeled 5' RACE TRB cDNA libraries. cDNA synthesis used the entire amount of extracted RNA, and PCR amplification then used the entire amount of cDNA produced. Libraries were prepared in parallel with an identical number of PCR cycles. The source study handled its data this way. With a requirement of at least two reads per UMI, MIGEC and MiXCR extracted about 50,000 +/- 10,000 unique UMI-labeled TRB cDNA molecules per library. On average, each library contained approximately 40,000 +/- 10,000 functional in-frame TRB CDR3 nucleotide clonotypes without stop codons. Diversity metrics, including normalized Shannon-Wiener and Chao1, were computed in VDJtools after downsampling to 5000 UMI-labeled TRB molecules per sample. For the central five CDR3 residues, VDJtools calculated physicochemical properties weighted by clonotype size, namely interaction energy, strength, volume and Kidera factor 4. TCRdb reprocessed the reads; each CDR3 protein sequence makes one entry, and DNA is unavailable. The V and J calls were determined by TCRdb, not by the authors. The sample table holds 100,000 to 150,000 distinct CDR3 sequences. 0.29% of the sample belongs to the ten largest clones.

The CDR3 runs 12 residues from the cysteine to the phenylalanine. The coding DNA is unavailable. The germline V gene encodes CDR1 GTSNPN and CDR2 SVGIG (reference sequence). As for this clonotype: The antigen this receptor binds is unknown.

Broad study findings and their caveats: Surface CD5, linked to self-reactivity in mice, was comparable between naive subsets; TCR interaction strength was therefore also inferred from TRB CDR3 physicochemical properties. TRBV-TRBJ usage was similar between naive CXCR3-negative and CXCR3-positive cells from the same donor, while memory cells showed distinct patterns. Repertoire diversity was comparably high in both naive subsets but much lower in memory CD8+ T cells. TRB CDR3s from CXCR3-positive naive cells showed higher hydrophobicity (lower Kidera factor 4), lower energy, and higher strength and volume indices than CXCR3-negative naive cells. Freshly isolated PBMCs were used for most assays because CXCR3 expression went down partially after cryopreservation.

For each CD8+ T cell subset, flow sorting was done in triplicate, and a few hundred thousand cells per subset went directly into RLT lysis buffer. To keep memory contaminants out, a stringent definition of naive CD8+ T cells was applied: CD45RO-CCR7+CD27+CD95-. Using standard density gradient centrifugation, peripheral blood mononuclear cells were isolated from buffy coats. A FACSAria III was used to flow-sort naive CXCR3-negative and CXCR3-positive CD8+ T cells. Total RNA was extracted from sorted cells using an RNeasy Mini Kit. The sequenced sample consisted of naive CXCR3- CD8+ T cells from blood. The cell subset or site label on this specimen signifies: CD45RO-CCR7+CD27+CD95- naive CD8+ T cells lacking CXCR3 (TNR3-). The source of this sequence is a human donor in good health. Some clones in this sample may be carry-over from other donors' samples. Recombination linked TRBV30 to TRBJ1-5. The CDR3 is CAWRGQSQPQHF.